The 8 T cell receptor beta chains listed next were all sequenced from one sample in a study of human T cells and chemical hapten exposure. Sample treatment: therapeutic diphenylcyclopropenone sensitization with weekly scalp DPC. As the library was built, unique molecular identifiers were attached to individual cDNA molecules. TCRdb ran MiXCR on the reads and lists one entry per CDR3 protein. The sample carries 2,500 to 3,000 distinct CDR3 sequences, 46% recorded once. The sequencing here drew on whole blood, taken before DPC sensitization or 2, 6, or about 24 weeks after (not recorded which). These receptors were obtained from an adult with alopecia areata. Some clones in this sample may be carry-over from other donors' samples. This table probably holds off-target reads from a library built for another chain.

This clonotype qualifies as large. The chain links TRBV7-8 to TRBJ2-5; no firm D call. In germline, CDR1 is SGHVS, CDR2 FQNEAQ. V was trimmed by 6 bases and J by 1 base, leaving 15 bases between them. This CDR3 region has 15 residues. The CDR3 is CASSRNPSFQETQYF. CDR3 sequence (DNA): TGTGCCAGCAGTCGGAACCCCAGCTTCCAAGAGACCCAGTACTTC.

The V and J genes are TRBV7-2 and TRBJ2-7; maybe TRBD2 (6 bases). The germline gives CDR1 SGHTA, CDR2 FQGNSA. Trimming took 4 bases from V and 0 from J, leaving 7 bases between them. CDR3 size: 13 residues. The CDR3 DNA reads TGTGCCAGCAGCTCGGACTACTCCTACGAGCAGTACTTC. This gives the protein CASSSDYSYEQYF.

This clonotype was picked up a small number of times. This chain uses TRBV5-4 with TRBJ2-7; 7 bases align to TRBD2. After removal of 0 bases from V and 6 bases from J, the junction contained 9 bases not matched to a gene. Germline assignment: CDR1 SGHNT and CDR2 YYREEE (reference sequence). The CDR3 runs to 15 residues. CDR3 loop: CASSLAGRLAGEQYF. CDR3 sequence (DNA): TGTGCCAGCAGCTTGGCCGGGAGACTAGCAGGCGAGCAGTACTTC.

This clonotype was recorded a few times. The chain recombines TRBV2 with TRBJ2-1; TRBD2 matches 9 bases. J lost 7 bases, V lost 6 bases, and 13 bases had no gene match. This CDR3 has 16 amino acids. The germline CDR1 and CDR2 sequences are SNHLY and FYNNEI. CDR3 region: CASRFRGLAGDNEQFF. In nucleotides, the CDR3 is TGTGCCAGCAGGTTCAGGGGACTAGCTGGAGATAATGAGCAGTTCTTC.

This clonotype showed up just a few times. The J gene is TRBJ2-3, the V gene TRBV5-1; TRBD1 agrees at 7 bases. The CDR3 runs 14 residues. CDR1 is SGHRS, CDR2 YFSETQ, per germline. After removal of 5 bases from V and 2 bases from J, the junction contained 5 bases not matched to a gene. The CDR3 region has the DNA TGCGCCAGCAGTGGACAGGTTTTCACAGATACGCAGTATTTT. It is translated as CASSGQVFTDTQYF.

This chain connects TRBV4-3 to TRBJ2-7, with unresolved D. The CDR3 spans 16 residues. The germline V gene encodes CDR1 LGHNA and CDR2 YSLEER. V was pared by 3 bases and J by 0 bases, with 15 bases between. CDR3 loop: CASSHPRGRSSYEQYV. The CDR3 coding sequence is TGCGCCAGCAGCCACCCCCGAGGACGAAGCTCCTACGAGCAGTACGTC.

The V and J genes are TRBV3-1 and TRBJ2-3; 8 positions match TRBD2. In germline, CDR1 is LGHDT, CDR2 YNNKEL (reference sequence). This CDR3 comprises 16 residues. J was trimmed by 7 bases and V by 2 bases; bases with no gene match: 11. The CDR3 loop is CASSQSGEREINTQYF. CDR3 in DNA: TGTGCCAGCAGCCAATCGGGGGAGCGGGAGATAAATACGCAGTATTTT.

The CDR3 DNA follows: TGTGCCAGCAGTTATCAGGGCACAGATACGCAGTATTTT. As protein: CASSYQGTDTQYF. The rearrangement joins TRBV6-6 to TRBJ2-3; no reliable D call. Trimming cost V 3 bases and J 1 base, with 5 bases left between them. The CDR3 runs 13 residues. Per the germline V gene, CDR1 is MNHNY and CDR2 is SVGAGI (reference sequence).